This T cell receptor (beta chain) comes out of a study of Ad26.COV2.S vaccination and SARS-CoV-2 variants. The overall study: Doses of Ad26.COV2.S were injected into muscle once or twice, 56 days apart. Study-wide results and caveats: Reported findings describe substantial breadth in spike-specific CD8+ and CD4+ T cell responses following vaccination.

TCRdb's table, derived via immunoSEQ multiplex PCR, lists solely in-frame clones and lacks some. This table holds some 450,000 clones, 90% found once. Treatment in this sample: 19 received Ad26.COV2.S at low or high dose, single or two shots; 5 received placebo; per-sample allocation not given. Day 63 after the first vaccine or placebo injection was the time point for sampling. An Ad26 vector expressing Wuhan-strain SARS-CoV-2 spike served as the vaccine. Regarding this clone: Its antigen is unknown.

The germline CDR1 and CDR2 sequences are SEHNR and FQNEAQ (reference sequence). The ends lost 5 bases at V and 0 bases at J; junction bases unmatched: 5. This CDR3 is built from 16 residues. The input for sequencing was peripheral blood, taken in a trial of Ad26.COV2.S vaccine versus placebo. The V gene is TRBV7-9, the J gene TRBJ1-5, with 9 bases identical to TRBD1. The source of this sequence is a person aged 18-60 years who received the Ad26.COV2.S COVID-19 vaccine or a placebo. CDR3 sequence: CASSQGTGYSNQPQHF. In DNA form, the CDR3 reads TGTGCCAGCAGCCAAGGGACAGGGTATAGCAATCAGCCCCAGCATTTT.